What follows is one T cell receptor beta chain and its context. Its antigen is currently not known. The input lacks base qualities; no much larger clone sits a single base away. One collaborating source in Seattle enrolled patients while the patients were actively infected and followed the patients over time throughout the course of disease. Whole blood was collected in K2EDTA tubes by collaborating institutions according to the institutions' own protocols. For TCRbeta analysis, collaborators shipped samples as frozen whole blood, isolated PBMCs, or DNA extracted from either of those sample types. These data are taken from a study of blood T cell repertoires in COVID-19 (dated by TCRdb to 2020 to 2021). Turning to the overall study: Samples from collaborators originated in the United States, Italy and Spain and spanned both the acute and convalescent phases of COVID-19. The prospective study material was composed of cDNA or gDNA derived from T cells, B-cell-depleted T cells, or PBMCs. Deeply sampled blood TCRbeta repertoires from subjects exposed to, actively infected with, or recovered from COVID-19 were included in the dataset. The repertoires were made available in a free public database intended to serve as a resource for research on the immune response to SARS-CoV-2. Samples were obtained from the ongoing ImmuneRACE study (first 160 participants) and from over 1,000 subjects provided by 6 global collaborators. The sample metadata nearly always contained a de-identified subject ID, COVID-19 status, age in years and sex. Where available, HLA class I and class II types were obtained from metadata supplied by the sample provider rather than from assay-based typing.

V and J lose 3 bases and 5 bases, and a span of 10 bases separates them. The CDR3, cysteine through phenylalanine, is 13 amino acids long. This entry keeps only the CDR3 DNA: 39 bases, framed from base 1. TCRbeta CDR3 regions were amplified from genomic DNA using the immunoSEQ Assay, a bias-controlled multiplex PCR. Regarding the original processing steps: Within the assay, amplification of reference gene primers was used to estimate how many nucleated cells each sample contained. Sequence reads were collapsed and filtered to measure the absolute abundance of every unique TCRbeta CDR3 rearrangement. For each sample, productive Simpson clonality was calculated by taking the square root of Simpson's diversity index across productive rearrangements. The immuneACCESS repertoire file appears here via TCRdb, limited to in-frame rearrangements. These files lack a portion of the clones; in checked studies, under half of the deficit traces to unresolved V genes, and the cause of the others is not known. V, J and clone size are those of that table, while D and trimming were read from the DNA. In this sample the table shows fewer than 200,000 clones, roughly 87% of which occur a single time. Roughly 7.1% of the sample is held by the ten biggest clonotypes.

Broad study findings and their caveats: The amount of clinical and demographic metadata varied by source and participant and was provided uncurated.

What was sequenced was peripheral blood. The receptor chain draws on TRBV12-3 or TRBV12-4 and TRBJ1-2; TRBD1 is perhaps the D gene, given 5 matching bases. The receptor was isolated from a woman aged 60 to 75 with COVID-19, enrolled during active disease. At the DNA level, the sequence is TGTGCCAGCAGTTTGCAGGGCAGGTATGGCTACACCTTC. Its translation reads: CASSLQGRYGYTF.